This note documents a single TCR beta chain sequence. The sample belongs to a study of shared clonotypes between healthy human individuals. Germline CDR1 and CDR2: MDHEN and SYDVKM. CDR3 length: 15 residues. V was pared by 6 bases and J by 4 bases, with 18 bases between. The input for sorted-subset replicate PCRs was 200 to 250 ng DNA, 25,000 to 35,000 T cell genomes. The protocol was immunoSEQ multiplex PCR, while the TCRdb copy is restricted to in-frame clones and leaves out a portion. The sample includes roughly 2.2 million clones, over 85% of them seen just once. The sequence was obtained from a man younger than 35 in good health. Some clones in this sample may be carry-over from other donors' samples. The chain employs TRBV28 and TRBJ1-2; no clear D. The specimen sequenced was naive CD4+ T cells from PBMCs. As to subset: CD45RA+ positively selected. DNA for the CDR3: TGTGCCAGCAGCCCCGTTGGCGGAGTAGCCTATGGCTACACCTTC. Translation: CASSPVGGVAYGYTF.